Presented here are 14 T cell receptor beta chains from one specimen sequenced in a study of cytomegalovirus exposure and HLA in healthy donors. The PCR was carried out with 60 Vbeta primers and 13 Jbeta primers. The data were produced by immunoSEQ multiplex PCR, yet TCRdb's version contains in-frame clones alone and is incomplete. Of 150,000 to 200,000 clones listed, 65% to 85% are singletons. The sample comprised PBMCs. Source of these receptors: a man younger than 35 in good health and CMV-seronegative.

The rearrangement uses TRBV6-5 and TRBJ2-6; no clear D. Germline V gene lookup returns CDR1 MNHEY and CDR2 SVGAGI. The CDR3 has 14 residues. V was clipped by 4 bases and J by 2 bases, with 6 bases between them. The CDR3 DNA follows: TGTGCCAGCAGTTCCGAGGCTGGGGCCAACGTCCTGACTTTC. This gives the protein CASSSEAGANVLTF.

CDR3 sequence reads: CASSQDGTFGQPQHF. The CDR3 nucleotides read TGCGCCAGCAGCCAAGATGGGACATTCGGTCAGCCCCAGCATTTT. The rearrangement joins TRBV4-3 to TRBJ1-5, with a possible D match to TRBD1 (6 bases). The CDR3 runs to 15 residues. V gave up 0 bases and J gave up 6 bases, with 12 bases separating them. In germline, CDR1 is LGHNA, CDR2 YSLEER.

This clone was counted between two and nine times. The genes are TRBV4-3 and TRBJ1-2, with no clear D. Germline V gives CDR1 LGHNA, CDR2 YSLEER. Trimming left V 1 base short and J 2 bases short, with 5 bases between. This CDR3 is 13 amino acids long. CDR3 DNA: TGCGCCAGCAGCCAAGGCGGCAACTATGGCTACACCTTC. It is translated as CASSQGGNYGYTF.

J is TRBJ2-5 and V is TRBV4-2, with 7 bases aligning to TRBD2. The DNA end is a closer match to TRBJ2-7, so the J assignment may be wrong. Germline V gene data show CDR1 as LGHNA and CDR2 as YNFKEQ. The CDR3 is made up of 15 amino acids. For the CDR3, the DNA is TGTGCCAGCAGCCAAGATAGAGCGGGAACTTACGAGCAGTACTTC. It codes for CASSQDRAGTYEQYF.

This sequence joins TRBV7-2 and TRBJ1-3, with 7 positions matching TRBD1. Germline V CDR1 and CDR2: SGHTA, FQGNSA. J gave up 2 bases and V 0 bases, and 4 bases lay outside the gene matches. The CDR3 has 16 residues. For the CDR3, the DNA is TGTGCCAGCAGCTTAGCCCAGACAGGGACTGGAAACACCATATATTTT. As protein: CASSLAQTGTGNTIYF.

The chain recombines TRBV30 with TRBJ2-1; 9 bases are shared with TRBD2. With V trimmed by 3 bases and J by 9 bases, 6 bases remained unmatched. The CDR3 totals 13 residues. CDR1 is GTSNPN and CDR2 is SVGIG in the germline V gene (reference sequence). CDR3 DNA: TGTGCCTGGAGGATAGCGGGAGTAGTTGAGCAGTTCTTC. This sequence encodes CAWRIAGVVEQFF.

The chain recombines TRBV19 with TRBJ1-4, with D unresolved. V dropped 2 bases and J dropped 2 bases, with 12 bases sitting between them. Germline V gene sequence: CDR1 LNHDA, CDR2 SQIVND (reference sequence). There are 16 residues in the CDR3. The CDR3 here is CASSITTIRTNEKLFF. The CDR3 bases are TGTGCCAGTAGTATAACTACGATAAGGACTAATGAAAAACTGTTTTTT.

This chain's CDR3 is CAILGQVSGNTIYF. CDR3 nucleotides: TGTGCCATCCTCGGACAGGTCTCTGGAAACACCATATATTTT. The chain links TRBV6-1 to TRBJ1-3; 7 positions match TRBD1. This CDR3 is built from 14 residues. Germline V gene sequence: CDR1 MNHNS, CDR2 SASEGT. V lost 10 bases to trimming and J lost 0 bases; unmatched junction nucleotides: 6.

The chain joins TRBV11-1 to TRBJ2-3; D may be TRBD2 (5 bases). CDR3 length equals 16 residues. V was shortened by 1 base and J by 3 bases, with 14 bases between the two germline ends. Germline CDR1 reads SGHAT; CDR2 reads FQDESV (reference sequence). In DNA form, the CDR3 reads TGTGCCAGCAGCTTAGGGACTCAGAGCGGTACAGATACGCAGTATTTT. Translation gives CASSLGTQSGTDTQYF.

The chain uses TRBV28 and TRBJ1-1; 7 nucleotides align to TRBD1. Trimming at V came to 8 bases and at J to 0 bases, leaving 3 bases not matched to a gene. The V gene's germline CDR1 is MDHEN and CDR2 SYDVKM. The CDR3 covers 13 residues. CDR3 sequence (DNA): TGTGCCAGCCGGAGGGGGCTGAACACTGAAGCTTTCTTT. Its protein product is CASRRGLNTEAFF.

The J gene is TRBJ1-4, the V gene TRBV27, with unresolved D. This CDR3 has 18 amino acids. V was trimmed by 2 bases and J by 0 bases, leaving 16 bases between them. Germline values: CDR1 MNHEY, CDR2 SMNVEV (reference sequence). CDR3 sequence: CASSLNFEVPSTNEKLFF. The CDR3, as DNA: TGTGCCAGCAGTTTAAACTTCGAAGTCCCGTCAACTAATGAAAAACTGTTTTTT.

The rearrangement uses TRBV28 and TRBJ2-3; 7 nucleotides line up with TRBD1. CDR3 length: 16 amino acids. V dropped 8 bases and J dropped 1; count of bases not matched to a gene: 12. From germline, CDR1 is MDHEN and CDR2 SYDVKM. The CDR3 spells CASPPPATGRTDTQYF. The CDR3 DNA sequence: TGTGCCAGCCCTCCCCCCGCGACAGGGCGCACAGATACGCAGTATTTT.

The chain employs TRBV11-1 and TRBJ2-7; a weak D match, TRBD2 (5 bases). V was clipped by 5 bases and J by 1 base, with 15 bases between them. Looked up from germline, CDR1 is SGHAT and CDR2 is FQDESV (reference sequence). The CDR3 sequence is 15 residues long. The chain's CDR3 is CASSPSRVESYEQYF. CDR3 sequence (DNA): TGTGCCAGCAGCCCATCGCGGGTTGAATCCTACGAGCAGTACTTC.

The chain is built from TRBV5-1 and TRBJ2-7; TRBD2 aligns across 7 bases. In germline, CDR1 is SGHRS, CDR2 YFSETQ. Trimming cost V 0 bases and J 3 bases; bases outside gene matches: 3. The CDR3 extends over 14 amino acids. The CDR3 DNA is TGCGCCAGCAGCTTGGAGCTAGCGGACTACGAGCAGTACTTC. The encoded protein is CASSLELADYEQYF.